The 5 T cell receptor beta chains below come from one sample, sequenced in a study of shared clonotypes between healthy human individuals. Naive CD8 cells were CD45RO-negative, positively selected for CCR7, excluding terminally differentiated effector memory CD45RA+ cells. TCRdb keeps only in-frame clones here, not all; method: immunoSEQ multiplex PCR. The data contain some 2 million clones, roughly 94% of them singletons. The sequenced sample consisted of naive CD8+ T cells sorted from blood. These receptors were collected from a man aged 18 to 30 in good health.

CDR3 DNA: TGTGCCAGCAGTGACCGAGGACAGGTCCTGTCCTACGAGCAGTACTTC. This codes for CASSDRGQVLSYEQYF. The chain has TRBV6-1 and TRBJ2-7; 7 nucleotides align to TRBD1. The germline V gene has CDR1 MNHNS and CDR2 SASEGT. This CDR3 has 16 residues. Trimming at V came to 3 bases and at J to 1 base, leaving 9 bases not matched to a gene.

This clone occurred once. In DNA, the CDR3 is TGTGCCAGTAGTATAAACAGCCCCACAGATACGCAGTATTTT. As protein: CASSINSPTDTQYF. V gene TRBV19 combines with J gene TRBJ2-3; D unclear. Germline CDR1 reads LNHDA; CDR2 reads SQIVND (reference sequence). The ends were cut back, 2 bases at V and 2 bases at J, with 8 bases in the middle. CDR3 length: 14 residues. Full variable domain (missing parts from reference TRBV19 and TRBJ2-3): DGGITQSPKYLFRKEGQNVTLSCEQNLNHDAMYWYRQDPGQGLRLIYYSQIVNDFQKGDIAEGYSVSREKKESFPLTVTSAQKNPTAFYLCASSINSPTDTQYFGPGTRLTVL.

The chain couples TRBV15 to TRBJ1-6, with 9 bases aligning to TRBD1. Unmatched junction bases numbered 7, after V lost 0 bases and J lost 7 bases. CDR3 length equals 17 residues. The germline V gene encodes CDR1 LNHNV and CDR2 YYDKDF (reference sequence). CDR3 nucleotide sequence: TGTGCCACCAGCAGAGACCTTTGGACAGGGGAGAATTCACCCCTCCACTTT. Amino acid sequence: CATSRDLWTGENSPLHF.

A few counts support this clone. The chain joins TRBV6-4 to TRBJ1-5; D unclear. Germline values: CDR1 MRHNA, CDR2 SNTAGT. The CDR3 loop spans 13 amino acids. With 10 bases removed from V and 3 bases from J, the gap between germline ends came to 13 bases. The chain's CDR3 is CAKNEAYNQPQHF. CDR3 nucleotides: TGTGCCAAGAACGAAGCCTACAATCAGCCCCAGCATTTT.

The chain recombines TRBV4-3 with TRBJ2-5, with D unclear. The assigned J gene may be wrong: the sequence end matches TRBJ2-7 better. Germline V gene sequence: CDR1 LGHNA, CDR2 YSLEER. The CDR3 extends over 11 amino acids. The CDR3 loop reads CASSQKDEQYF. The CDR3 DNA is TGCGCCAGCAGCCAAAAGGACGAGCAGTACTTC.